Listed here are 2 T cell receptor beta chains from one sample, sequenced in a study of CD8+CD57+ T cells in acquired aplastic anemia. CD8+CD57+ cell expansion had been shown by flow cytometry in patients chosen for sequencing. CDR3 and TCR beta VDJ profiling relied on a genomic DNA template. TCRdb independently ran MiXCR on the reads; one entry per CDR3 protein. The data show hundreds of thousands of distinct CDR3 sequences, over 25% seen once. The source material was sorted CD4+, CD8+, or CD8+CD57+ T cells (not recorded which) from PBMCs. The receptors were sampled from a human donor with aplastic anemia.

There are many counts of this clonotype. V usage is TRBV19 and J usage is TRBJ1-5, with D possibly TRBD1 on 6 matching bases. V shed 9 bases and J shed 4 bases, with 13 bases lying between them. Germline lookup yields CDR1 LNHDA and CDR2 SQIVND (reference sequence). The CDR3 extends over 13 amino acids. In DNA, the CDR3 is TGTGCCAGCAAGACAGGCCCTAATCAGCCCCAGCATTTT. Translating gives CASKTGPNQPQHF.

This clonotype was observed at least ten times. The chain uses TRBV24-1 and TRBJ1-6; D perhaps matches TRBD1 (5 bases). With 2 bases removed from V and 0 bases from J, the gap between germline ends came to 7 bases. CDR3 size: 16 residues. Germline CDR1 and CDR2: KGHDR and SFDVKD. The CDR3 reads CATSDSGGSYNSPLHF. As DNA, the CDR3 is TGTGCCACCAGTGATTCCGGGGGCTCCTATAATTCACCCCTCCACTTT.